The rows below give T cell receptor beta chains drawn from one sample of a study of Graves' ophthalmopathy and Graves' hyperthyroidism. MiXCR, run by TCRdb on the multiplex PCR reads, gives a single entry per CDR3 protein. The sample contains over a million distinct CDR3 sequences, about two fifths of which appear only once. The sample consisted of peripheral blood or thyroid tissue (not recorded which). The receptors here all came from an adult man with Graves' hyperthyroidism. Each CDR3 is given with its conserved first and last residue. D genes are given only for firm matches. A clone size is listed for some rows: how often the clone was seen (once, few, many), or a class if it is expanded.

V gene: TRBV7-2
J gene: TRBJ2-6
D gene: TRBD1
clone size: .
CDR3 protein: CASSLRTGGTGANVLTF
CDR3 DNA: TGTGCCAGCAGCTTAAGGACAGGGGGCACCGGGGCCAACGTCCTGACTTTC

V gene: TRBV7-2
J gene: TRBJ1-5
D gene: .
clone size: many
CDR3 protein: CASSLPAGGNQPQHF
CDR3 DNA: TGTGCCAGCAGCTTACCGGCCGGAGGCAATCAGCCCCAGCATTTT

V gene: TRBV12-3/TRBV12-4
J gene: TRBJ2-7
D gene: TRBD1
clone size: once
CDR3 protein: CASSPNPGTGDSSYEQYF
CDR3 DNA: TGTGCCAGCAGTCCGAATCCCGGGACAGGGGACAGCTCCTACGAGCAGTACTTC

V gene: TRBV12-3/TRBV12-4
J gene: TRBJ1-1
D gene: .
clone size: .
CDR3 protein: CASSFRGIYTEAFF
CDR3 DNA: TGTGCCAGCAGTTTCCGGGGTATTTACACTGAAGCTTTCTTT

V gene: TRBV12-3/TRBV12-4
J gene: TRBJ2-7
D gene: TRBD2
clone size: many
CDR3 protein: CASSSRLATYEQYF
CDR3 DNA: TGTGCCAGCAGTTCACGACTAGCGACCTACGAGCAGTACTTC

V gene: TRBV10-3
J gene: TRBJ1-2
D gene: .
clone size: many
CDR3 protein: CAISLDSYGYTF
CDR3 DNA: TGTGCCATCAGTCTCGACAGCTATGGCTACACCTTC

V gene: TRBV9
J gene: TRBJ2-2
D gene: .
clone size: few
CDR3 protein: CASSVGGGARTGELFF
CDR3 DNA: TGTGCCAGCAGCGTAGGGGGGGGCGCGCGCACCGGGGAGCTGTTTTTT

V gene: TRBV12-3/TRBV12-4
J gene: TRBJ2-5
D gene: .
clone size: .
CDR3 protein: CASSPRERGETQYF
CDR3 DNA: TGTGCCAGCAGCCCCAGGGAACGGGGAGAGACCCAGTACTTC

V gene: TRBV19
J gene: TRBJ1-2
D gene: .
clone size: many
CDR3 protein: CASSTGHYGYTF
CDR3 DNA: TGTGCCAGCAGCACCGGGCACTATGGCTACACCTTC

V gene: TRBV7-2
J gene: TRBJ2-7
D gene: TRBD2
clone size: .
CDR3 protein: CASSLVASGEPYEQYF
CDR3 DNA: TGTGCCAGCAGCTTAGTGGCTAGCGGGGAACCCTACGAGCAGTACTTC

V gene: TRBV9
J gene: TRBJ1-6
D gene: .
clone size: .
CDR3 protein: CASSVEGTVSYNSPLHF
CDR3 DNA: TGTGCCAGCAGCGTAGAAGGGACTGTCTCCTATAATTCACCCCTCCACTTT

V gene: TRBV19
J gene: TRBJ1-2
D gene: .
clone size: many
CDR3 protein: CASSIDSGGPWTDGYTF
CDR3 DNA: TGTGCCAGTAGTATAGACTCGGGTGGGCCATGGACAGATGGCTACACCTTC

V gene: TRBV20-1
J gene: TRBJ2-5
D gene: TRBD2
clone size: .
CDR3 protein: CSASGTSGGAPQETQYF
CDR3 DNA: TGCAGTGCTAGTGGGACTAGCGGGGGGGCCCCCCAAGAGACCCAGTACTTC

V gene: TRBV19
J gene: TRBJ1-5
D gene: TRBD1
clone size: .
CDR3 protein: CASGTGFRSQPQHF
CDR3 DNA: TGTGCCAGCGGGACAGGGTTTCGTAGTCAGCCCCAGCATTTT

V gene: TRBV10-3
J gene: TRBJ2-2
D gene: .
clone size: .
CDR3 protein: CASSYSRGVTGELFF
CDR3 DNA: TGTGCCAGCAGTTATAGCAGGGGTGTGACCGGGGAGCTGTTTTTT

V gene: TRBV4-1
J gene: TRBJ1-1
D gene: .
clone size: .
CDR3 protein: CASKIGWDTEAFF
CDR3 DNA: TGCGCCAGTAAAATAGGGTGGGACACTGAAGCTTTCTTT

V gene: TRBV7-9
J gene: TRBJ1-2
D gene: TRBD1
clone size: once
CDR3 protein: CASSARDRRDYGYTF
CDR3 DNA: TGTGCCAGCAGTGCTCGGGACAGGAGGGACTATGGCTACACCTTC

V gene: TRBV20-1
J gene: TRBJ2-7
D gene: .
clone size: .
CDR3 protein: CSARDGGGRQYF
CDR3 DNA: TGCAGTGCTAGAGATGGGGGTGGGAGGCAGTACTTC

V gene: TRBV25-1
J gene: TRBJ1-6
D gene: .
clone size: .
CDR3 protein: CASSVLPDGAYSPLHF
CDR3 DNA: TGTGCCAGCAGTGTTTTACCGGACGGCGCCTATTCACCCCTCCACTTT

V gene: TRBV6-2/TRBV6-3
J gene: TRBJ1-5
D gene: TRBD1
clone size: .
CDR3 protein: CASRPGTGCQDQPQHF
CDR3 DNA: TGTGCCAGCAGACCCGGGACAGGGTGCCAAGATCAGCCCCAGCATTTT

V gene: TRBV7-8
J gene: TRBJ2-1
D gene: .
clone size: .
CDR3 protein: CASSSRDFPEQFF
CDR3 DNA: TGTGCCAGCAGCTCCCGGGACTTTCCTGAGCAGTTCTTC

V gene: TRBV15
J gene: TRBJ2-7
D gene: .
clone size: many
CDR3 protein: CATSLERGGVEQYF
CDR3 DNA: TGTGCCACCAGCCTCGAGAGGGGGGGGGTCGAGCAGTACTTC

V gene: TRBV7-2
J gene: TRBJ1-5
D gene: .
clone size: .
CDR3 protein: CASSPRSGPFSNQPQHF
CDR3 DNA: TGTGCCAGCAGCCCCCGCTCGGGACCTTTTAGCAATCAGCCCCAGCATTTT

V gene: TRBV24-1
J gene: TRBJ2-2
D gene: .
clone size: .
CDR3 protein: CATGYAGELFF
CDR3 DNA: TGTGCAACAGGGTACGCCGGGGAGCTGTTTTTT

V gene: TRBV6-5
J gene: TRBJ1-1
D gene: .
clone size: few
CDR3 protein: CASWGTNTEAFF
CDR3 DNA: TGTGCCAGCTGGGGCACGAACACTGAAGCTTTCTTT

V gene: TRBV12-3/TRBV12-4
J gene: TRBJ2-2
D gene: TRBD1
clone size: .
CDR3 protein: CASSVRDRENTGELFF
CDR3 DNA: TGTGCCAGCAGTGTCCGGGACAGGGAAAACACCGGGGAGCTGTTTTTT

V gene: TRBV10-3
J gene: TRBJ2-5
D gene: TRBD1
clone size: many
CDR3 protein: CAISGTGEETQYF
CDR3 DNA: TGTGCCATCAGCGGGACAGGGGAAGAGACCCAGTACTTC

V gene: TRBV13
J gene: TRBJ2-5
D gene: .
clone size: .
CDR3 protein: CASSSRGPQETQYF
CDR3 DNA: TGTGCCAGCAGCTCCAGGGGTCCCCAAGAGACCCAGTACTTC

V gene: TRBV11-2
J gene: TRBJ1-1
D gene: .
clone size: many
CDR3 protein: CASSQDPNTEAFF
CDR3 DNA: TGTGCCAGCAGCCAGGACCCGAACACTGAAGCTTTCTTT

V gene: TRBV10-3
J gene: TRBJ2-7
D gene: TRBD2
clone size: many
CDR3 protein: CAISQLAGASEQYF
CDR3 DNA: TGTGCCATCAGCCAACTAGCGGGAGCTTCCGAGCAGTACTTC

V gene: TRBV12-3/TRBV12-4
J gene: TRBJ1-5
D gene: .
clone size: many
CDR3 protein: CASSLAAPRGFNQPQHF
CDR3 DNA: TGTGCCAGCAGTTTAGCGGCACCTCGGGGGTTTAATCAGCCCCAGCATTTT

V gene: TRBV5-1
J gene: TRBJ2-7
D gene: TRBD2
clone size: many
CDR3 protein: CASSTGLAGYEQYF
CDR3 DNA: TGCGCCAGCAGCACGGGACTAGCGGGATACGAGCAGTACTTC

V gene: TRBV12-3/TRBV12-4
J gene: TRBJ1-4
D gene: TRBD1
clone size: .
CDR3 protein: CASRETGGVGEKLFF
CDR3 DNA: TGTGCCAGCAGGGAGACAGGGGGCGTTGGGGAAAAACTGTTTTTT

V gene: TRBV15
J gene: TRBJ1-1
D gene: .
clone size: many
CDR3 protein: CATSSEEYTEAFF
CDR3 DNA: TGTGCCACCAGCAGTGAAGAATACACTGAAGCTTTCTTT

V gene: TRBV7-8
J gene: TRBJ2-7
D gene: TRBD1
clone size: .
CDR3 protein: CARSLKGTTGGYEQYF
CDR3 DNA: TGTGCCAGAAGCTTAAAGGGCACGACAGGGGGCTACGAGCAGTACTTC

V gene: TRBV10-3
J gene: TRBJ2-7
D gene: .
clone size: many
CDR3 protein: CAISDPGAGISYEQYF
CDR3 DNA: TGTGCCATCAGTGATCCCGGCGCAGGAATCTCCTACGAGCAGTACTTC

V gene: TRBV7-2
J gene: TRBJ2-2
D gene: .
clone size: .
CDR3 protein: CASSSADSTTGELFF
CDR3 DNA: TGTGCCAGCAGCTCGGCGGACTCGACCACCGGGGAGCTGTTTTTT

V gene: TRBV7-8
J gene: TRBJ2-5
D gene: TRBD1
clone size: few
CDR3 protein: CASSQGQGPGTQYF
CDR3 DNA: TGTGCCAGCAGCCAGGGACAGGGGCCTGGGACCCAGTACTTC

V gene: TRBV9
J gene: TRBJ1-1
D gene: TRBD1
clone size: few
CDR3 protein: CASSPRTGGASGAFF
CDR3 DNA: TGTGCCAGCAGCCCTAGGACAGGGGGCGCATCGGGAGCTTTCTTT

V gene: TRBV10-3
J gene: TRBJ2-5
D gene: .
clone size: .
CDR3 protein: CAISGTRAQETQYF
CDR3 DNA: TGTGCCATCAGTGGAACCAGGGCGCAAGAGACCCAGTACTTC

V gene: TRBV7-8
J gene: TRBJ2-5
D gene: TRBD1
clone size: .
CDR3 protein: CASRASSTGQRAQYF
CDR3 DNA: TGTGCCAGCAGAGCTAGTTCGACAGGGCAAAGGGCCCAGTACTTC

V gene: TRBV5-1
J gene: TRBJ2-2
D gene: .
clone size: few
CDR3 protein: CASSLSGGESGELFF
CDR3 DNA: TGCGCCAGCAGCTTGTCTGGGGGCGAGAGCGGGGAGCTGTTTTTT

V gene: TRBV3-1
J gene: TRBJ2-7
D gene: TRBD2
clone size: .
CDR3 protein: CASSGPGLRAYEQYF
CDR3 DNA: TGTGCCAGCAGCGGTCCGGGACTACGGGCCTACGAGCAGTACTTC

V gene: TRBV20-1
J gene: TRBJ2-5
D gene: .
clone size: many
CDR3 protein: CSARDPLGQTQYF
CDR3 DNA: TGCAGTGCTAGAGATCCTTTGGGGCAGACCCAGTACTTC

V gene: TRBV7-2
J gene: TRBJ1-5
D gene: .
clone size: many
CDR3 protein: CASSLARVLFPQPQHF
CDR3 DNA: TGTGCCAGCAGCTTAGCCAGGGTCCTGTTCCCTCAGCCCCAGCATTTT

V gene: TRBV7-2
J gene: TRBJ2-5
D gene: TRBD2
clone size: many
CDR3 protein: CASSLVAVSGPGGTQYF
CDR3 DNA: TGTGCCAGCAGCTTAGTAGCGGTTAGCGGGCCGGGTGGGACCCAGTACTTC

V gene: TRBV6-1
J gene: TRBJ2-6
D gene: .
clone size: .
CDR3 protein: CAAEGTTGANVLTF
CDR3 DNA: TGTGCCGCCGAGGGTACTACTGGGGCCAACGTCCTGACTTTC

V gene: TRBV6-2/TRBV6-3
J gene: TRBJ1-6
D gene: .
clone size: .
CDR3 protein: CASRRDSPSPLHF
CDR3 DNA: TGTGCCAGCAGGCGGGACTCTCCATCGCCCCTCCACTTT

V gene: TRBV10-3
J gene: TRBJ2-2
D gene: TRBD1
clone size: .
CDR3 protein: CASSYLRGTGELFF
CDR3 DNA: TGTGCCAGCAGTTACCTCAGGGGGACCGGGGAGCTGTTTTTT